The 2 T cell receptor beta chains in this list originate from one sample, sequenced in a study of T cell responses to AZD1222 COVID-19 vaccine. TCRdb's copy holds only in-frame clones and misses some; the assay was immunoSEQ multiplex PCR. The sample lists about 94,000 clones, 85% seen once, with about 4.5% in the top ten. The starting material was peripheral blood, obtained 28 days after the second AZD1222 dose. These receptors were taken from an adult who received the AZD1222 COVID-19 vaccine.

This clone has just one count. The chain has TRBV9 and TRBJ2-6; D is perhaps TRBD2 (6 bases). V gave up 2 bases and J gave up 0 bases, with 15 bases separating them. The CDR3 extends over 18 amino acids. In germline, CDR1 is SGDLS, CDR2 YYNGEE. DNA of the CDR3: TGTGCCAGCAGCGTCGCGGGGATACGCAGCTCTGGGGCCAACGTCCTGACTTTC. Protein product: CASSVAGIRSSGANVLTF.

This chain uses TRBV4-3 with TRBJ2-1; D ambiguous. The CDR3 has 16 amino acids. V lost 0 bases to trimming and J lost 0 bases, with 9 bases between them. Looked up from germline, CDR1 is LGHNA and CDR2 is YSLEER. The CDR3 DNA reads TGCGCCAGCAGCCAAGATAGCTCCTCCTCCTACAATGAGCAGTTCTTC. Translated, it gives CASSQDSSSSYNEQFF.